This T cell receptor (beta chain) comes out of a study of OX40 agonist ivuxolimab in advanced cancers. At the level of the study: Patients in the trial were receiving intravenous ivuxolimab every 2 weeks, at doses of 0.01 to 10 mg/kg.

Germline V lookup: CDR1 SGHRS, CDR2 YFSETQ. The CDR3 runs to 13 residues. V was trimmed by 3 bases and J by 5 bases, leaving 11 bases between them. As regards this clone: Antigen: not known.

Findings and limits, study-wide: Among expanded peripheral T cells, antigen specificity went undetermined. At 0.1 to 3.0 mg/kg, clonal expansion of CD4+ and CD8+ blood T cells had occurred by week 6. Partial responders at 0.1-3.0 mg/kg had among the lowest clonal expansion.

Profiling relied on immunoSEQ multiplex PCR, and the TCRdb table lists in-frame clones only, not all of them. The sample contains some 94,000 clones, about 90% of which appear only once. The TCR comes from an adult with an advanced solid tumor such as melanoma, head and neck, liver or kidney cancer. The chain joins TRBV5-1 to TRBJ2-5; weak D call: TRBD1 (5 bases). Sequencing used CD4+ or CD8+ T cells sorted from blood, obtained in a trial of the OX40 agonist ivuxolimab. CDR3 region: CASSSPPGETQYF. As DNA, the CDR3 is TGCGCCAGCAGCTCCCCTCCAGGGGAGACCCAGTACTTC.